This TCR beta chain comes out of a study of T cells in Graves' hyperthyroidism and ophthalmopathy. In germline, CDR1 is SNHLY, CDR2 FYNNEI. The V gene lost 5 bases and the J gene lost 6 bases, with 23 bases spanning the gap. The CDR3 is 17 residues long. There were TCR beta CDR3 regions amplified from RNA transcripts. First-round RT-PCR with HTBI primers amplified the TCR CDR3 region. TCRdb reprocessed the multiplex PCR reads via MiXCR and lists one record per CDR3 protein. Here the sample spans just over 550,000 distinct CDR3 sequences, 46% being singletons. The sequence was collected from a woman aged 18-29 years with Graves' hyperthyroidism. This chain links TRBV2 with TRBJ1-5, with TRBD1 as a possible D gene (5 bases). The specimen sequenced was peripheral blood or thyroid tissue (not recorded which). CDR3 DNA: TGTGCCAGCAGTTTAGCTAGGGGCGGGGAATTGGGTCAGCCCCAGCATTTT. Amino acid sequence: CASSLARGGELGQPQHF.